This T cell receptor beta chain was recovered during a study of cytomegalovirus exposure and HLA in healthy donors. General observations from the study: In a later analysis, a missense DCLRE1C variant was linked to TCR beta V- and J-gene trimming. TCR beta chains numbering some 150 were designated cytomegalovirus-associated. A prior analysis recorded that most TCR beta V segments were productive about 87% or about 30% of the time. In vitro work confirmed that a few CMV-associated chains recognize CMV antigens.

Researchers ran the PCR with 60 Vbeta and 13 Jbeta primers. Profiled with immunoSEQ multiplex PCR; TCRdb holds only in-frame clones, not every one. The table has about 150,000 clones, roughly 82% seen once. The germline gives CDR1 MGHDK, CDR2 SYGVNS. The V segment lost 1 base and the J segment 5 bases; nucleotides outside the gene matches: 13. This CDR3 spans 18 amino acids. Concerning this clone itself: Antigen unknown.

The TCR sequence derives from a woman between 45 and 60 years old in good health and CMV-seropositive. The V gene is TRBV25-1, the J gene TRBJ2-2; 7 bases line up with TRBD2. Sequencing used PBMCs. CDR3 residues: CASSEWASGARRTGELFF. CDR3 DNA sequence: TGTGCCAGCAGTGAATGGGCTAGCGGAGCGCGTCGAACCGGGGAGCTGTTTTTT.